The clone carrying this T cell receptor beta chain was recorded a few times. Its antigen is undetermined. These data come from a study of T cell repertoires in cytomegalovirus infection. About the study: Public signatures in TCR beta pointed to CMV infection and matching HLA type.

From the reads, TCRdb called clonotypes with MiXCR, one entry per CDR3 protein. The sample carries some 800,000 distinct CDR3 sequences, 30% to 35% recorded once. Germline V lookup: CDR1 SGHVS, CDR2 FNYEAQ. The CDR3 covers 14 residues. The V and J ends lost 5 bases and 7 bases, in that order; junction bases with no gene match: 5. General study points: Clonotypes of TCR beta that were HLA-C-restricted and CMV-specific dominated the ex vivo response.

This receptor was taken from a human donor in good health (CMV status not recorded). Some clones in this sample may be carry-over from other donors' samples. This chain links TRBV7-6 with TRBJ1-6; TRBD1 aligns across 7 bases. This material consisted of cultured CD8+ T cells from PBMCs, taken from culture after CMV antigen stimulation. CDR3 coding DNA: TGTGCCAGCAGCCGGGACAGCAAGAATTCACCCCTCCACTTT. Residues: CASSRDSKNSPLHF.